Below are 11 T cell receptor beta chains sequenced from a single sample in a study of Siglec-9 on CD8 T cells in melanoma. TCRdb keeps only in-frame clones here, not all; method: immunoSEQ multiplex PCR. The table records 30,000 to 45,000 clones, roughly four fifths of them present only once. Sequences were obtained from Siglec-9- CD8+ T cells sorted from blood. The receptors stem from a human donor in good health.

This chain joins TRBV28 and TRBJ1-1; TRBD1 agrees at 7 bases. The V segment lost 5 bases and the J segment 4 bases; nucleotides outside the gene matches: 7. The germline CDR1 and CDR2 sequences are MDHEN and SYDVKM. The CDR3 contains 14 residues. In DNA form, the CDR3 reads TGTGCCAGCAGTAACGATGCAGGGGGCACTGAAGCTTTCTTT. It yields the protein CASSNDAGGTEAFF.

The chain links TRBV5-1 to TRBJ2-7, with D tentatively TRBD1 (6 bases). The V and J ends lost 0 bases and 2 bases respectively, with 9 bases between them. The CDR3 totals 14 residues. Germline loops: CDR1 SGHRS, CDR2 YFSETQ. The CDR3 nucleotides are TGCGCCAGCAGCTTGGGGGACATAGCCTACGAGCAGTACTTC. Its protein is CASSLGDIAYEQYF.

The rearrangement links TRBV9 to TRBJ2-1, with a tentative D call TRBD1 (6 bases). The germline V and J ends were trimmed by 3 bases and 7 bases, with 11 bases remaining between them. The V gene's germline CDR1 is SGDLS and CDR2 YYNGEE. CDR3 length: 13 amino acids. The CDR3 protein is CASSDTGHNEQFF. Written as DNA, the CDR3 is TGTGCCAGCAGCGATACAGGGCATAATGAGCAGTTCTTC.

This clone was picked up a small number of times. The gene calls are TRBV19 and TRBJ1-5; 10 bases agree with TRBD1. The germline V gene has CDR1 LNHDA and CDR2 SQIVND (reference sequence). This CDR3 is 17 amino acids long. Germline trimming cut 5 bases from V and 3 bases from J; bases unmatched to any gene: 10. In nucleotides, the CDR3 is TGTGCCAGTAGTGCCCTCCCGGGACAGGGGTCCAATCAGCCCCAGCATTTT. It codes for CASSALPGQGSNQPQHF.

The V gene is TRBV9, the J gene TRBJ2-5; 11 bases map to TRBD2. Germline trimming cut 3 bases from V and 3 bases from J; bases unmatched to any gene: 4. Germline-derived CDR1 and CDR2 are SGDLS and YYNGEE. The length of the CDR3 is 15 residues. The CDR3 sequence is CASSAVAGGEETQYF. CDR3 bases: TGTGCCAGCAGCGCCGTAGCGGGAGGGGAAGAGACCCAGTACTTC.

The chain links TRBV19 to TRBJ2-1; 9 positions agree with TRBD1. CDR1 is LNHDA, CDR2 SQIVND, per germline (reference sequence). Trimming cost V 6 bases and J 4 bases; bases outside gene matches: 4. This CDR3 comprises 14 residues. The CDR3 spells CASRGGQGYNEQFF. The DNA of the CDR3 is TGTGCCAGTAGGGGGGGACAGGGTTACAATGAGCAGTTCTTC.

V is TRBV9 and J is TRBJ1-5, with D maybe TRBD1 (5 bases). CDR3 size: 14 residues. Trimming cost V 4 bases and J 3 bases, with 11 bases left between them. The germline gives CDR1 SGDLS, CDR2 YYNGEE. The CDR3 nucleotides read TGTGCCAGCAGCCCGGGGGGGGTCAATCAGCCCCAGCATTTT. Amino acids: CASSPGGVNQPQHF.

This clone was recorded once. V and J are TRBV9 and TRBJ1-5; a weak D match, TRBD1 (6 bases). CDR3 length equals 15 residues. V was pared by 4 bases and J by 0 bases, with 11 bases between. The germline V gene encodes CDR1 SGDLS and CDR2 YYNGEE. In DNA, the CDR3 is TGTGCCAGCAGCAAGACAGGCCTTAGCAATCAGCCCCAGCATTTT. It yields the protein CASSKTGLSNQPQHF.

The V call is TRBV4-1, the J call TRBJ1-3; D might be TRBD1 (5 bases). The V gene lost 0 bases and the J gene lost 3 bases, with 9 bases spanning the gap. Germline V lookup: CDR1 MGHRA, CDR2 YSYEKL. The CDR3 sequence is 15 residues long. CDR3 DNA: TGCGCCAGCAGCCAAGATCGGGGGGTTGGAAACACCATATATTTT. The encoded protein is CASSQDRGVGNTIYF.

The V and J genes are TRBV9 and TRBJ1-1; no definite D call. The CDR3 extends over 14 amino acids. V lost 0 bases and J lost 8, with 14 bases in between. CDR1 and CDR2 from the germline V gene are SGDLS and YYNGEE. The CDR3 is CASSVAAHTGEAFF. The CDR3 DNA sequence: TGTGCCAGCAGCGTAGCGGCCCACACGGGCGAAGCTTTCTTT. Filled out from reference TRBV9 and TRBJ1-1, the complete variable domain reads DSGVTQTPKHLITATGQRVTLRCSPRSGDLSVYWYQQSLDQGLQFLIQYYNGEERAKGNILERFSAQQFPDLHSELNLSSLELGDSALYFCASSVAAHTGEAFFGQGTRLTVV.

The V and J genes are TRBV7-9 and TRBJ2-1; no reliable D call. The CDR3 has 16 amino acids. CDR1 and CDR2 (germline): SEHNR, FQNEAQ (reference sequence). V was trimmed by 5 bases and J by 0 bases, leaving 14 bases between them. CDR3 bases: TGTGCCAGCAGCCCGAGTAGGACGAGCTCCTACAATGAGCAGTTCTTC. Translated: CASSPSRTSSYNEQFF.